A selection of T cell receptor beta chains follows, all from one sample in a study of blood T cells in healthy people across ages. MiXCR, applied by TCRdb to the 5' RACE reads, yields one record per CDR3 protein. The data hold fewer than 1.5 million distinct CDR3 sequences, with roughly 40% observed a single time. The sequenced sample consisted of blood. These receptors were collected from a woman between 18 and 30 years old in good health. CDR3s include the opening cysteine and the closing phenylalanine or tryptophan. Each record gives: clone size, V gene, J gene, D gene, CDR3 protein, CDR3 DNA. D genes are given only for firm matches. Clone size is given for some rows only: seen once, a few or many times, or a class if the clone is expanded.

size: -; V: TRBV7-6; J: TRBJ1-6; D: -; CDR3: CASSLSVDSPLHF; DNA: TGTGCCAGCAGCTTATCGGTCGATTCACCCCTCCACTTT
size: -; V: TRBV4-1; J: TRBJ2-7; D: -; CDR3: CASSQGQRNYEQYF; DNA: TGCGCCAGCAGCCAAGGGCAGAGAAACTACGAGCAGTACTTC
size: -; V: TRBV7-2; J: TRBJ2-3; D: -; CDR3: CASSPVGSGDTQYF; DNA: TGTGCCAGCAGCCCTGTTGGTTCGGGAGATACGCAGTATTTT
size: -; V: TRBV2; J: TRBJ2-3; D: -; CDR3: CASSDPLERTDTQYF; DNA: TGTGCCAGCAGTGATCCGCTCGAGCGTACAGATACGCAGTATTTT
size: -; V: TRBV12-3/TRBV12-4; J: TRBJ2-1; D: -; CDR3: CASSLRGNGETQFF; DNA: TGTGCCAGCAGTTTACGGGGCAACGGGGAGACCCAGTTCTTC
size: -; V: TRBV6-5; J: TRBJ2-3; D: -; CDR3: CASTNSQGTDTQYF; DNA: TGTGCCAGCACCAACTCTCAGGGGACAGATACGCAGTATTTT
size: many; V: TRBV5-1; J: TRBJ2-3; D: -; CDR3: CASSFSGDTQYF; DNA: TGCGCCAGCAGCTTCTCCGGAGATACGCAGTATTTT
size: -; V: TRBV5-1; J: TRBJ2-5; D: TRBD2; CDR3: CASSWIAGVEGEQYF; DNA: TGCGCCAGCAGCTGGATAGCGGGGGTTGAAGGTGAGCAGTACTTC
size: few; V: TRBV24-1; J: TRBJ1-1; D: -; CDR3: CATRETENTEAFF; DNA: TGTGCCACCAGGGAGACAGAGAACACTGAAGCTTTCTTT
size: few; V: TRBV20-1; J: TRBJ2-1; D: -; CDR3: CSAQVPNEQFF; DNA: TGCAGTGCTCAAGTCCCCAATGAGCAGTTCTTC
size: few; V: TRBV15; J: TRBJ2-7; D: -; CDR3: CATSRDRQDSHYEQYF; DNA: TGTGCCACCAGCAGAGATCGGCAGGATTCCCACTACGAGCAGTACTTC
size: -; V: TRBV28; J: TRBJ2-5; D: TRBD2; CDR3: CASTLSLAARETQYF; DNA: TGTGCCAGCACCTTAAGCCTAGCGGCACGAGAGACCCAGTACTTC
size: -; V: TRBV4-2; J: TRBJ2-7; D: -; CDR3: CASSQGTLSSYEQYF; DNA: TGTGCCAGCAGCCAGGGGACTCTAAGCTCCTACGAGCAGTACTTC
size: -; V: TRBV4-2; J: TRBJ2-1; D: TRBD2; CDR3: CASSPIGLAGRAAEQFF; DNA: TGTGCCAGCAGCCCCATAGGGCTGGCCGGGAGGGCCGCTGAGCAGTTCTTC
size: -; V: TRBV14; J: TRBJ2-1; D: TRBD2; CDR3: CASSQDLGTFSGGENEQFF; DNA: TGTGCCAGCAGCCAAGATTTGGGGACCTTCAGCGGGGGCGAGAATGAGCAGTTCTTC
size: few; V: TRBV7-2; J: TRBJ1-2; D: -; CDR3: CASSLGSIVGYTF; DNA: TGTGCCAGCAGCTTAGGCAGTATTGTTGGCTACACCTTC
size: -; V: TRBV4-1; J: TRBJ1-1; D: -; CDR3: CASSQDPQGGNTEAFF; DNA: TGCGCCAGCAGCCAAGATCCCCAGGGCGGGAACACTGAAGCTTTCTTT
size: once; V: TRBV24-1; J: TRBJ2-7; D: -; CDR3: CATGELQQYF; DNA: TGTGCCACCGGGGAGCTTCAGCAGTACTTC
size: -; V: TRBV20-1; J: TRBJ1-2; D: -; CDR3: CSAREGGPRVNYGYTF; DNA: TGCAGTGCTAGAGAGGGGGGACCCAGGGTTAACTATGGCTACACCTTC
size: -; V: TRBV5-5; J: TRBJ1-2; D: -; CDR3: CATDGVPTYGYTF; DNA: TGTGCCACCGATGGGGTTCCGACCTATGGCTACACCTTC
size: -; V: TRBV28; J: TRBJ2-7; D: -; CDR3: CASSNARDSPQYF; DNA: TGTGCCAGCAGTAATGCTAGGGACTCGCCGCAGTACTTC
size: few; V: TRBV6-5; J: TRBJ2-3; D: -; CDR3: CASTSGTDTQYF; DNA: TGTGCCAGCACTAGCGGCACAGATACGCAGTATTTT
size: once; V: TRBV12-3/TRBV12-4; J: TRBJ1-3; D: -; CDR3: CASSLAWGTGNTIYF; DNA: TGTGCCAGCAGTTTAGCGTGGGGCACTGGAAACACCATATATTTT
size: -; V: TRBV12-3/TRBV12-4; J: TRBJ2-7; D: -; CDR3: CASSAQNSYEQYF; DNA: TGTGCCAGCAGTGCCCAGAACTCCTACGAGCAGTACTTC
size: few; V: TRBV29-1; J: TRBJ1-5; D: -; CDR3: CSVAWDSAIDQPQHF; DNA: TGCAGCGTTGCCTGGGACTCTGCCATCGATCAGCCCCAGCATTTT
size: many; V: TRBV6-1; J: TRBJ2-7; D: -; CDR3: CASNSYEQYF; DNA: TGTGCCAGCAATTCCTACGAGCAGTACTTC
size: few; V: TRBV12-3/TRBV12-4; J: TRBJ2-1; D: TRBD2; CDR3: CASRRDYYNEQFF; DNA: TGTGCCAGCAGGCGGGACTACTACAATGAGCAGTTCTTC
size: few; V: TRBV29-1; J: TRBJ1-2; D: -; CDR3: CSVEDIRAGYTF; DNA: TGCAGCGTTGAAGATATTAGAGCCGGCTACACCTTC
size: few; V: TRBV7-3; J: TRBJ2-3; D: -; CDR3: CASSPRAPPDTQYF; DNA: TGTGCCAGCAGTCCCCGAGCCCCCCCAGATACGCAGTATTTT
size: -; V: TRBV10-3; J: TRBJ2-3; D: TRBD2; CDR3: CAISESISGSNADTQYF; DNA: TGTGCCATCAGTGAGTCGATCAGCGGGAGTAACGCAGATACGCAGTATTTT
size: -; V: TRBV6-6; J: TRBJ1-1; D: -; CDR3: CASSPGTHTEAFF; DNA: TGTGCCAGCAGTCCCGGGACACACACTGAAGCTTTCTTT
size: few; V: TRBV3-1; J: TRBJ2-4; D: -; CDR3: CASNQAHGIANIQYF; DNA: TGTGCCAGCAACCAAGCTCACGGGATCGCAAACATTCAGTACTTC
size: -; V: TRBV5-6; J: TRBJ2-7; D: TRBD1; CDR3: CASSYRGPTYNEQYF; DNA: TGTGCCAGCAGCTACAGGGGACCCACCTACAATGAGCAGTACTTC
size: -; V: TRBV20-1; J: TRBJ1-5; D: -; CDR3: CSARVSDQVNQPQHF; DNA: TGCAGTGCTAGGGTCTCTGATCAGGTTAATCAGCCCCAGCATTTT
size: few; V: TRBV3-1; J: TRBJ2-5; D: -; CDR3: CASSTLDEQYF; DNA: TGTGCCAGCAGCACCCTCGATGAGCAGTACTTC
size: few; V: TRBV20-1; J: TRBJ2-5; D: -; CDR3: CSATLRQETQYF; DNA: TGCAGTGCCACGCTGAGACAAGAGACCCAGTACTTC
size: -; V: TRBV11-2; J: TRBJ2-1; D: TRBD1; CDR3: CASSLAPRGQGSNEQFF; DNA: TGTGCCAGCAGCTTAGCTCCTCGGGGACAGGGTAGCAATGAGCAGTTCTTC
size: few; V: TRBV5-1; J: TRBJ2-5; D: TRBD1; CDR3: CASSLGVLQGFGQETQYF; DNA: TGCGCCAGCAGCCTTGGTGTTCTACAGGGGTTTGGACAAGAGACCCAGTACTTC
size: -; V: TRBV27; J: TRBJ1-6; D: -; CDR3: CASSPRDLFNSPLHF; DNA: TGTGCCAGCAGTCCCCGGGACCTGTTTAATTCACCCCTCCACTTT
size: -; V: TRBV3-1; J: TRBJ1-4; D: -; CDR3: CASSQDVRGFNEKLFF; DNA: TGTGCCAGCAGCCAAGATGTCAGGGGCTTTAATGAAAAACTGTTTTTT
size: -; V: TRBV6-1; J: TRBJ2-7; D: -; CDR3: CASSGEGGTPPSYEQYF; DNA: TGTGCCAGCAGTGGAGAGGGCGGGACCCCACCTTCCTACGAGCAGTACTTC
size: -; V: TRBV27; J: TRBJ1-5; D: -; CDR3: CASSLSGANQPQHF; DNA: TGTGCCAGCAGTTTATCAGGGGCCAATCAGCCCCAGCATTTT
size: -; V: TRBV9; J: TRBJ2-3; D: TRBD1; CDR3: CASNVAGGSTGTQYF; DNA: TGTGCCAGCAACGTCGCAGGGGGTAGCACAGGTACGCAGTATTTT
size: -; V: TRBV6-5; J: TRBJ2-3; D: TRBD2; CDR3: CASCQVAGRPQYF; DNA: TGTGCCAGCTGTCAGGTAGCGGGACGGCCGCAGTATTTT
size: -; V: TRBV29-1; J: TRBJ1-5; D: -; CDR3: CSPEGGKGQPQHF; DNA: TGCAGCCCCGAAGGGGGGAAGGGACAGCCCCAGCATTTT
size: few; V: TRBV27; J: TRBJ2-7; D: -; CDR3: CASSPPDTQLYEQYF; DNA: TGTGCCAGCAGTCCCCCGGACACTCAGTTGTACGAGCAGTACTTC
size: -; V: TRBV30; J: TRBJ1-1; D: TRBD1; CDR3: CAWRSNRDSVHTEAFF; DNA: TGTGCCTGGAGGAGCAACCGGGACAGCGTTCACACTGAAGCTTTCTTT
size: -; V: TRBV20-1; J: TRBJ1-1; D: TRBD1; CDR3: CSARGPGTGQTEAFF; DNA: TGCAGTGCTAGAGGTCCCGGGACAGGGCAGACTGAAGCTTTCTTT
size: -; V: TRBV7-9; J: TRBJ1-5; D: -; CDR3: CASSPPGGRNQPQHF; DNA: TGTGCCAGCAGTCCCCCGGGCGGGCGCAATCAGCCCCAGCATTTT
size: -; V: TRBV20-1; J: TRBJ2-3; D: -; CDR3: CSASGMQFYSTSTDTQYF; DNA: TGCAGTGCTAGTGGAATGCAATTTTATAGTACTAGCACAGATACGCAGTATTTT
size: -; V: TRBV7-6; J: TRBJ2-7; D: TRBD1; CDR3: CASSTRSGGEQYF; DNA: TGTGCCAGCAGTACCCGGTCAGGGGGCGAGCAGTACTTC
size: -; V: TRBV27; J: TRBJ1-2; D: -; CDR3: CASSLSSGQPYTF; DNA: TGTGCCAGCAGTTTATCGTCGGGGCAGCCCTACACCTTC
size: -; V: TRBV5-1; J: TRBJ1-1; D: TRBD1; CDR3: CASSQRTGGVNTEAFF; DNA: TGCGCCAGCAGCCAACGGACAGGAGGGGTGAACACTGAAGCTTTCTTT
size: many; V: TRBV9; J: TRBJ2-3; D: TRBD2; CDR3: CASSQTGTITDTQYF; DNA: TGTGCCAGCAGCCAGACCGGGACTATCACAGATACGCAGTATTTT
size: -; V: TRBV14; J: TRBJ2-7; D: -; CDR3: CASSHVFGSGVEQYF; DNA: -